This TCR beta chain was profiled in a study of blood T cell repertoires in COVID-19. Study in general: The study drew acute and convalescent COVID-19 samples from the United States, Italy and Spain.

Clones were sequenced by immunoSEQ multiplex PCR, and TCRdb holds only the in-frame ones, with some missing. The table shows 40,000 to 55,000 clones, with approximately 86% occurring only once. Trimming left V 7 bases short and J 3 bases short, with 5 bases between. Germline assignment: CDR1 SEHNR and CDR2 FQNEAQ (reference sequence). The CDR3 extends over 11 amino acids. The chain uses TRBV7-9 and TRBJ2-3, with D unclear. Specimen: peripheral blood. This sequence was found in a middle-aged man with acute or convalescent COVID-19. The CDR3 loop reads CASTRTDTQYF. The CDR3 DNA reads as TGTGCCAGCACCCGGACAGATACGCAGTATTTT.